This passage covers 15 T cell receptor beta chains from one sample sequenced in a study of cytomegalovirus exposure and HLA in healthy donors. Amplification used 60 Vbeta primers and 13 Jbeta primers. Profiled with immunoSEQ multiplex PCR; TCRdb holds only in-frame clones, not every one. The sample includes about 240,000 clones, approximately 78% of them seen just once. The sample taken for sequencing was PBMCs. The source of these receptors is a boy aged 10-17 years in good health and CMV-seronegative.

The chain uses TRBV27 and TRBJ1-2, with D possibly being TRBD1 (6 bases). The V gene lost 2 bases and the J gene lost 5 bases, with 15 bases spanning the gap. The germline V gene has CDR1 MNHEY and CDR2 SMNVEV (reference sequence). The CDR3 consists of 15 residues. In DNA, the CDR3 is TGTGCCAGCAGTTTAAATCCGCCAGGGGCGTATGGCTACACCTTC. It encodes CASSLNPPGAYGYTF.

V is TRBV5-1 and J is TRBJ1-2; TRBD1 agrees at 12 bases. V trimming: 3 bases; J trimming: 7 bases; junction bases outside the gene matches: 7. From germline, CDR1 is SGHRS and CDR2 YFSETQ. CDR3 length equals 15 residues. CDR3 region: CASSWGTGGAGGYTF. In DNA form, the CDR3 reads TGCGCCAGCAGCTGGGGGACAGGGGGCGCGGGTGGCTACACCTTC.

The CDR3 sequence is CASSVGGGTYNEQFF. Written as DNA, the CDR3 is TGTGCCAGCAGCGTAGGGGGGGGTACCTACAATGAGCAGTTCTTC. This chain connects TRBV9 to TRBJ2-1; 7 nucleotides match TRBD2. Losses at the gene ends were 0 bases for V and 2 bases for J; bases not matched to a gene: 2. Germline CDR1 reads SGDLS; CDR2 reads YYNGEE. This CDR3 has 15 amino acids. Using reference TRBV9 and TRBJ2-1 for the parts outside the CDR3, the full variable domain is DSGVTQTPKHLITATGQRVTLRCSPRSGDLSVYWYQQSLDQGLQFLIQYYNGEERAKGNILERFSAQQFPDLHSELNLSSLELGDSALYFCASSVGGGTYNEQFFGPGTRLTVL.

This clone occurred a few times. The J gene is TRBJ2-2, the V gene TRBV6-5; D is unclear. There are 12 residues in the CDR3. V was clipped by 2 bases and J by 6 bases, with 4 bases between them. The V gene's germline CDR1 is MNHEY and CDR2 SVGAGI. The CDR3 spells CASSYLSGELFF. The CDR3 DNA reads TGTGCCAGCAGTTACCTGTCCGGGGAGCTGTTTTTT.

This rearrangement joins TRBV30 to TRBJ2-7; D possibly corresponds to TRBD1 (5 bases). The CDR3 runs 13 residues. In germline, CDR1 is GTSNPN, CDR2 SVGIG (reference sequence). Trimming stripped 5 bases from V and 3 bases from J, with 14 bases between. CDR3 amino acids: CAWRKGPNYEQYF. In nucleotides, the CDR3 is TGTGCCTGGCGAAAGGGGCCCAACTACGAGCAGTACTTC.

The rearrangement uses TRBV5-1 and TRBJ1-1; a possible D gene is TRBD1 (6 bases). V was trimmed by 4 bases and J by 5 bases, leaving 15 bases between them. This CDR3 is 14 amino acids long. Per the germline V gene, CDR1 is SGHRS and CDR2 is YFSETQ. The CDR3: CASSPLRGGTEAFF. CDR3 coding DNA: TGCGCCAGCAGCCCCCTCAGGGGTGGGACTGAAGCTTTCTTT.

The chain links TRBV6-6 to TRBJ2-7; TRBD1 aligns across 8 bases. Germline loops: CDR1 MNHNY, CDR2 SVGAGI (reference sequence). J gave up 3 bases and V 6 bases, and 7 bases lay outside the gene matches. The CDR3 is 14 amino acids. In DNA form, the CDR3 reads TGTGCCAGCAGATTCAGGGGGCGGATCTACGAGCAGTACTTC. The encoded protein is CASRFRGRIYEQYF.

V usage is TRBV6-5 and J usage is TRBJ1-2, with 7 nucleotides matching TRBD1. J lost 8 bases, V lost 7 bases, and 13 bases had no gene match. Germline-derived CDR1 and CDR2 are MNHEY and SVGAGI. CDR3 length equals 14 residues. The CDR3 reads CASTVGGQLRGYTF. The DNA of the CDR3 is TGTGCCAGCACCGTAGGGGGACAGCTGAGGGGCTACACCTTC.

There are a few counts of this clone. This chain connects TRBV6-1 to TRBJ1-1; D is unclear. This CDR3 has 13 amino acids. Germline CDR1 reads MNHNS; CDR2 reads SASEGT. The V gene lost 1 base and the J gene lost 3 bases, with 6 bases spanning the gap. The CDR3 DNA sequence: TGTGCCAGCAGTGAAGTAGCTGACACTGAAGCTTTCTTT. As protein: CASSEVADTEAFF.

The rearrangement links TRBV4-1 to TRBJ2-1; D is ambiguous. The length of the CDR3 is 16 residues. The V end was cut by 10 bases, the J end by 0 bases, with 19 bases between. CDR1 is MGHRA, CDR2 YSYEKL, per germline. The DNA for the CDR3 is TGCGCCACCGCCGGCGGCCCGGATAGCTCCTACAATGAGCAGTTCTTC. Residues: CATAGGPDSSYNEQFF.

The CDR3 loop reads CASSLLDRGLAGELFF. CDR3 coding DNA: TGTGCCAGCAGCTTATTAGACAGGGGGCTTGCCGGGGAGCTGTTTTTT. The genes are TRBV5-6 and TRBJ2-2; 10 nucleotides agree with TRBD1. V dropped 2 bases and J dropped 6; count of bases not matched to a gene: 7. The germline CDR1 and CDR2 sequences are SGHDT and YYEEEE. This CDR3 has 16 residues.

As regards this clone: The conserved closing phenylalanine or tryptophan is absent in this CDR3, likely reflecting a read error. The rearrangement links TRBV5-4 to TRBJ1-2; D gene unclear. The CDR3 loop spans 15 amino acids. V lost 1 base and J lost 3, with 13 bases in between. CDR1 and CDR2 (germline): SGHNT, YYREEE (reference sequence). As DNA, the CDR3 is TGTGCCAGCAGCTTGACGGCCTCTCCGGACTATGGCTACACCCTC. This codes for CASSLTASPDYGYTL.

The V gene is TRBV30, the J gene TRBJ1-1, with a weak D call TRBD1 (5 bases). The V end lost 3 bases, the J end lost 0 bases, and 14 bases lay between the germline ends. Germline-derived CDR1 and CDR2 are GTSNPN and SVGIG (reference sequence). This CDR3 comprises 15 residues. CDR3 sequence: CAWSPRTLMNTEAFF. DNA for the CDR3: TGTGCCTGGAGCCCTAGGACACTTATGAACACTGAAGCTTTCTTT.

Worth noting for this clone: Germline is not matched at one junction end, which may reflect a read error. As DNA, the CDR3 is TGTTCCAGCAGGGTTTATCCGTCCTATCTCACCTTC. The encoded protein is CSSRVYPSYLTF. The J gene is TRBJ1-2, the V gene TRBV7-9; possibly TRBD1 for D (5 bases). The CDR3 is 12 residues long. The germline V gene encodes CDR1 SEHNR and CDR2 FQNEAQ (reference sequence).

The sample holds a few counts of this clone. The chain recombines TRBV7-9 with TRBJ2-7, with TRBD1 as a possible D gene (7 bases). The CDR3 length is 15 residues. Germline V CDR1 and CDR2: SEHNR, FQNEAQ (reference sequence). V was shortened by 1 base and J by 7 bases, with 17 bases between the two germline ends. In nucleotides, the CDR3 is TGTGCCAGCAGCTTAGGTCAGGGGGGCCCTTCGGAGCAGTACTTC. Residues: CASSLGQGGPSEQYF.